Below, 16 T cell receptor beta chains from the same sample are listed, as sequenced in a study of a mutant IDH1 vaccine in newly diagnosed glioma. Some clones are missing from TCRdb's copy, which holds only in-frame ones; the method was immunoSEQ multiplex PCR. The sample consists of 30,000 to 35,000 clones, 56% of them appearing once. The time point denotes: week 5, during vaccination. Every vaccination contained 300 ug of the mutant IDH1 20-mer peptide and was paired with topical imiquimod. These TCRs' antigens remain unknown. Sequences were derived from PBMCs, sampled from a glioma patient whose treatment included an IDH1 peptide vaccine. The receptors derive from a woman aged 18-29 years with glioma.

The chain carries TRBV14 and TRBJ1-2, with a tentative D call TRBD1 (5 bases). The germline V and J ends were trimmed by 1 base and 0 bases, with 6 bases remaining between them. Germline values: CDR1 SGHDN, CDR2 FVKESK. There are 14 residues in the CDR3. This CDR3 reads CASSQGGTNYGYTF. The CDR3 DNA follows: TGTGCCAGCAGCCAAGGGGGGACTAACTATGGCTACACCTTC.

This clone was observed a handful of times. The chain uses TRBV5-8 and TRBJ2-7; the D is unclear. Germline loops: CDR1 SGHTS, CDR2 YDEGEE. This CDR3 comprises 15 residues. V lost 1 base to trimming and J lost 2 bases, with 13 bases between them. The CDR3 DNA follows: TGTGCCAGCAGCTTGTCCGACTCGCGCACCTACGAGCAGTACTTC. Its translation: CASSLSDSRTYEQYF.

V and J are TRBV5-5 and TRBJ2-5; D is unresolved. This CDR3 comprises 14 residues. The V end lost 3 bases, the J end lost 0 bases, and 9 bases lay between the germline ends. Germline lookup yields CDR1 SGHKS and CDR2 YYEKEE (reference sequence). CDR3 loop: CASSSLNNQETQYF. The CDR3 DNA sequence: TGTGCCAGCAGCTCGCTTAACAACCAAGAGACCCAGTACTTC.

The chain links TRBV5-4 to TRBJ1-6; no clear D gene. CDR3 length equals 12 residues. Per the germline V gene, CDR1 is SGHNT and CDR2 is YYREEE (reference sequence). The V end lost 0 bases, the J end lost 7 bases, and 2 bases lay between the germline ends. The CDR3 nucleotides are TGTGCCAGCAGCTTGGAGAATTCACCCCTCCACTTT. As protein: CASSLENSPLHF.

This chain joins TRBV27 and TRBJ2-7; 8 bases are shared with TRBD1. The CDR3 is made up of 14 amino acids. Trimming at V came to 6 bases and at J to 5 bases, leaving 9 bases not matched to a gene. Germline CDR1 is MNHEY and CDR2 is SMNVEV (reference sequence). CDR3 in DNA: TGTGCCAGCAGCCGGCCGGGACAGGTTCACGAGCAGTACTTC. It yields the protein CASSRPGQVHEQYF.

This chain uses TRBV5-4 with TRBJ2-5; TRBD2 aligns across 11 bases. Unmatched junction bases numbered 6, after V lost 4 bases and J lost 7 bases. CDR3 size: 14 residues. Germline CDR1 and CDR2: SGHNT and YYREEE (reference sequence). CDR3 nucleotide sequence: TGTGCCAGCAGCGACGGACTAGCGGGTGGGACCCAGTACTTC. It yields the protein CASSDGLAGGTQYF.

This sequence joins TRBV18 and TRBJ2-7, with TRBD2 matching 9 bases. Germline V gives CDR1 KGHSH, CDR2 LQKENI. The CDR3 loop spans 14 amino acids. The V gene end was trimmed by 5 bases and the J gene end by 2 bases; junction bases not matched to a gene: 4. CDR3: CASSSRGGTYEQYF. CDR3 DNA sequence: TGTGCCAGCTCATCGCGGGGGGGAACCTACGAGCAGTACTTC.

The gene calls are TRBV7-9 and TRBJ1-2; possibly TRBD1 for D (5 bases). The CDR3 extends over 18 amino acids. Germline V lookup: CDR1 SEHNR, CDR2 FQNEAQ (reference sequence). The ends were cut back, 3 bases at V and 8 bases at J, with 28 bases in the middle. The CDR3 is CASSFREAQQVTRGGYTF. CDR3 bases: TGTGCCAGCAGCTTCCGAGAAGCGCAACAGGTGACTCGGGGCGGCTACACCTTC. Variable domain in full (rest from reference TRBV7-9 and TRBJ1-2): DTGVSQNPRHKITKRGQNVTFRCDPISEHNRLYWYRQTLGQGPEFLTYFQNEAQLEKSRLLSDRFSAERPKGSFSTLEIQRTEQGDSAMYLCASSFREAQQVTRGGYTFGSGTRLTVV.

The CDR3 DNA reads TGTGCCAGCGCTAAAGGCGGATTTGACACCGGGGAGCTGTTTTTT. It translates to CASAKGGFDTGELFF. The genes are TRBV27 and TRBJ2-2; D not certain. This CDR3 is 15 amino acids long. In germline, CDR1 is MNHEY, CDR2 SMNVEV (reference sequence). V was pared by 8 bases and J by 3 bases, with 16 bases between.

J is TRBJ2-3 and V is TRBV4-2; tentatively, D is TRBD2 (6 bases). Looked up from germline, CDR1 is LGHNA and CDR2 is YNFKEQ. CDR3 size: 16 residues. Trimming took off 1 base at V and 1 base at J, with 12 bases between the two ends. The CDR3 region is CASSQGVGGGTDTQYF. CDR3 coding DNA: TGTGCCAGCAGCCAAGGGGTCGGCGGGGGCACAGATACGCAGTATTTT.

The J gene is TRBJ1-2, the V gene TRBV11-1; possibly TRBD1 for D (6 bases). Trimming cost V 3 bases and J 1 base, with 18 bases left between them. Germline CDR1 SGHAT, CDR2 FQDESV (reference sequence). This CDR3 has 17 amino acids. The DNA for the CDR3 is TGTGCCAGCAGCTTCCCTTCCCGGGACACCAATAACTATGGCTACACCTTC. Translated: CASSFPSRDTNNYGYTF. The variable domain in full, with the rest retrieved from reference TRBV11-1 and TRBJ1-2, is EAEVAQSPRYKITEKSQAVAFWCDPISGHATLYWYRQILGQGPELLVQFQDESVVDDSQLPKDRFSAERLKGVDSTLKIQPAELGDSAMYLCASSFPSRDTNNYGYTFGSGTRLTVV.

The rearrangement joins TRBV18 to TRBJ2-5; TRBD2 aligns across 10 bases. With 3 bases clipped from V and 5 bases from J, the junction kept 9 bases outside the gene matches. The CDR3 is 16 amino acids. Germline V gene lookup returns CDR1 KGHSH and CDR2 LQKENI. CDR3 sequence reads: CASSPRTSGDGETQYF. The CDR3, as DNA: TGTGCCAGCTCACCCCGGACTAGCGGAGACGGGGAGACCCAGTACTTC.

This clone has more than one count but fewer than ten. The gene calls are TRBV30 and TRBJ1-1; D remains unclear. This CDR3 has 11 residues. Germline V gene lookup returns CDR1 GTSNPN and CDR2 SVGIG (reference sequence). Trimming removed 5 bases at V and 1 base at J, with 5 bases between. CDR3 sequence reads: CAWGANTEAFF. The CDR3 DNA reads TGTGCCTGGGGAGCGAACACTGAAGCTTTCTTT.

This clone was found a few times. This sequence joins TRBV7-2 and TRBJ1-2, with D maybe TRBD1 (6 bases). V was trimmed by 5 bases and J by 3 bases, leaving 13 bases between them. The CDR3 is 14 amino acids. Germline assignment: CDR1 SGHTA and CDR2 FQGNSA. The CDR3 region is CASSLGGDYYGYTF. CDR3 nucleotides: TGTGCCAGCAGCCTAGGGGGAGACTACTATGGCTACACCTTC.

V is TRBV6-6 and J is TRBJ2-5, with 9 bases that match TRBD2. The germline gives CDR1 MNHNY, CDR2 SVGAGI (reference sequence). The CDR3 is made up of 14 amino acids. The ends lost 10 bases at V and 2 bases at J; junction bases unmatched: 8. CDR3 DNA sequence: TGTGCCACCTCAATAGCGGGGGTGCAAGAGACCCAGTACTTC. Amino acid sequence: CATSIAGVQETQYF.

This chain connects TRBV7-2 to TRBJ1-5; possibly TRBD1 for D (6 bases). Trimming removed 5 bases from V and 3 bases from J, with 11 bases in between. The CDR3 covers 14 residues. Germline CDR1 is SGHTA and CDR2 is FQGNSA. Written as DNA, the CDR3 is TGTGCCAGCAGCGACAGGAGGACCAATCAGCCCCAGCATTTT. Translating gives CASSDRRTNQPQHF.